The text below deals with one T cell receptor (beta chain). This entry is derived from a study of T-cell reconstitution after alpha-beta-depleted transplantation in children. Preparation of the TCRbeta library was carried out with unique molecular identifiers. TCRdb re-analysed the PCR reads in MiXCR, keeping a single row per CDR3 protein. The table has some 840,000 distinct CDR3 sequences, approximately 15% seen once. The sample was PBMCs, mostly from graft donor cells, taken 360 days after TCRalphabeta/CD19-depleted stem cell transplant. This TCR was sampled from a male patient between 5 and 17 years old who had a stem cell transplant for acute lymphoblastic leukemia, so the T cells may come from the graft donor.

The CDR3 DNA reads as TGCGCCAGCACCCCTACAGGGGGTAAAAGGGAGCAGTACTTC. Residues: CASTPTGGKREQYF. The chain joins TRBV4-1 to TRBJ2-7, with 8 bases that match TRBD1. J was trimmed by 7 bases and V by 7 bases; bases with no gene match: 12. The CDR3 spans 14 residues. In germline, CDR1 is MGHRA, CDR2 YSYEKL.